This TCR beta chain was identified in a study of T cells in tuberculosis. Study information: In South Africa, adults with active tuberculosis were compared with IGRA-negative and latently infected IGRA-positive adolescents.

TCRdb's copy holds only in-frame clones and misses some; the assay was immunoSEQ multiplex PCR. The sample includes tens of thousands of clones, 92% of them seen just once. The time point here: new active TB diagnosis, blood taken before or within 7 days of starting treatment. This sequence originates from an adult with tuberculosis. Sample: PBMCs, taken at tuberculosis diagnosis.

The CDR3 DNA reads TGTGCCAGTAGTCATCGACAGGGTAAAGATACGCAGTATTTT. Encoded protein: CASSHRQGKDTQYF. The chain joins TRBV19 to TRBJ2-3, with 7 bases identical to TRBD1. Germline V gene lookup returns CDR1 LNHDA and CDR2 SQIVND (reference sequence). With V trimmed by 5 bases and J by 5 bases, 7 bases remained unmatched. The CDR3 totals 14 residues.